This T cell receptor beta chain was profiled in a study of blood T cell repertoires in COVID-19. Germline V gene data show CDR1 as LGHDT and CDR2 as YNNKEL (reference sequence). V gave up 1 base and J gave up 11 bases; unmatched junction bases: 5. This CDR3 region has 14 residues. The method was immunoSEQ multiplex PCR; TCRdb's version includes in-frame clones alone and lacks a portion of them. This table has under 250,000 clones, approximately 80% appearing once. The sequencing input was PBMCs or T cells enriched from blood (not recorded which). This chain links TRBV3-1 (or the pseudogene TRBV3-2) with TRBJ2-3; 11 nucleotides align to TRBD1. This sequence was found in a man aged 25-45 years with acute COVID-19. CDR3 sequence (DNA): TGTGCCAGCAGCCAAGGGACAGGGGGCAAGGGGCAGTATTTT. As protein: CASSQGTGGKGQYF.